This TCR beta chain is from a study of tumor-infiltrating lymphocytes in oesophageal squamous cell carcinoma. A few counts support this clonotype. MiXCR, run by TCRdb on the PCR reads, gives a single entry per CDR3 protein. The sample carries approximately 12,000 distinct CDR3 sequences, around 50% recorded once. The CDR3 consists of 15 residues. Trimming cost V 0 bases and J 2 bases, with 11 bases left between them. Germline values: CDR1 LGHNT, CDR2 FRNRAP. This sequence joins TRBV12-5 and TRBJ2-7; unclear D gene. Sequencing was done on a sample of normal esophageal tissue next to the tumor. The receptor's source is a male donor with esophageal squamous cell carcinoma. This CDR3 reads CASGLVMVSAYEQYF. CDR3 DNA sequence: TGTGCTAGTGGTTTGGTAATGGTATCGGCCTACGAGCAGTACTTC.